The 30 T cell receptor beta chains reported below all come from one sample, sequenced in a study of PD-1 blockade in classical Hodgkin lymphoma. Time point given: cycle 4 day 1 (C4D1), after 5 to 7 weeks of nivolumab. Every patient relapsed after autologous stem cell transplantation, and brentuximab vedotin exposure varied. Only in-frame clones appear in the TCRdb table, and some are missing; sequencing was by immunoSEQ multiplex PCR. The sample lists about 85,000 clones, roughly nine tenths occurring once. Specimen: peripheral blood mononuclear cells (PBMCs), collected before the fourth cycle of nivolumab. These receptors were taken from a human donor with classical Hodgkin lymphoma.

The V gene is TRBV6-5, the J gene TRBJ2-1, with D perhaps TRBD1 (6 bases). The germline CDR1 and CDR2 sequences are MNHEY and SVGAGI. CDR3 length: 15 residues. V lost 6 bases, J lost 3 bases, and 15 bases lay in between. The CDR3 DNA reads as TGTGCCAGCAGCCCCAGGGGCTGGGGCTACAATGAGCAGTTCTTC. Amino acid sequence: CASSPRGWGYNEQFF.

This clone was detected only once. The chain joins TRBV7-2 to TRBJ2-2; 10 bases are a match to TRBD2. Per germline, CDR1 SGHTA and CDR2 FQGNSA. The CDR3 has 16 residues. V lost 5 bases to trimming and J lost 7 bases; unmatched junction nucleotides: 10. The CDR3 sequence: CASSPLRSGGGGELFF. The CDR3 coding sequence is TGTGCCAGCAGCCCCCTTAGGAGCGGGGGGGGCGGGGAGCTGTTTTTT.

The V gene is TRBV7-6, the J gene TRBJ1-2; the match to TRBD1 covers 8 bases. From germline, CDR1 is SGHVS and CDR2 FNYEAQ. J gave up 4 bases and V 5 bases, and 3 bases lay outside the gene matches. This CDR3 has 13 residues. The CDR3 loop reads CASSPGQGYGYTF. As DNA, the CDR3 is TGTGCCAGCAGCCCAGGACAGGGCTATGGCTACACCTTC.

This clone was seen just once. The chain is built from TRBV10-3 and TRBJ1-2, with D maybe TRBD1 (5 bases). The V end lost 5 bases, the J end lost 6 bases, and 19 bases lay between the germline ends. There are 15 residues in the CDR3. The germline V gene encodes CDR1 ENHRY and CDR2 SYGVKD. The CDR3 spells CAISQAGHQVNGYTF. The DNA of the CDR3 is TGTGCCATCAGTCAGGCAGGACATCAAGTTAATGGCTACACCTTC.

CDR3 loop: CASSSQTSGARDTQYF. CDR3 nucleotides: TGTGCCAGCAGCTCTCAGACTAGCGGGGCGAGAGATACGCAGTATTTT. V is TRBV11-3 and J is TRBJ2-3, with 11 bases matching TRBD2. V lost 4 bases and J lost 5; bases outside the gene matches: 8. The length of the CDR3 is 16 residues. Looked up from germline, CDR1 is SGHNT and CDR2 is YENEEA.

The gene calls are TRBV9 and TRBJ1-1; a possible D gene is TRBD1 (5 bases). The V and J ends lost 0 bases and 3 bases respectively, with 12 bases between them. The CDR3 contains 15 residues. Germline values: CDR1 SGDLS, CDR2 YYNGEE. DNA of the CDR3: TGTGCCAGCAGCGTAGACCCTAGGACATACACTGAAGCTTTCTTT. Translated: CASSVDPRTYTEAFF.

The chain carries TRBV6-5 and TRBJ2-7; D gene unclear. Germline V gene data show CDR1 as MNHEY and CDR2 as SVGAGI. V dropped 5 bases and J dropped 6 bases, with 8 bases sitting between them. The CDR3 covers 11 residues. The CDR3 here is CASSESVEQYF. The CDR3 bases are TGTGCCAGCAGTGAATCCGTCGAGCAGTACTTC.

This sequence joins TRBV5-6 and TRBJ1-6; D is perhaps TRBD1 (6 bases). The ends were cut back, 3 bases at V and 5 bases at J, with 12 bases in the middle. The germline CDR1 and CDR2 sequences are SGHDT and YYEEEE. The CDR3 is made up of 15 amino acids. This CDR3 is CASSWGPRHNSPLHF. The DNA for the CDR3 is TGTGCCAGCAGCTGGGGGCCCAGACATAATTCACCCCTCCACTTT.

The gene calls are TRBV5-1 and TRBJ1-2, with a possible D match to TRBD1 (6 bases). CDR1 is SGHRS and CDR2 is YFSETQ in the germline V gene. The ends were cut back, 4 bases at V and 6 bases at J, with 13 bases in the middle. The CDR3 totals 13 residues. CDR3 in DNA: TGCGCCAGCAGCCTTATACAGGGTGATGGCTACACCTTC. Amino acid sequence: CASSLIQGDGYTF. The full variable domain, in which reference TRBV5-1 and TRBJ1-2 provide the parts outside the CDR3, is KAGVTQTPRYLIKTRGQQVTLSCSPISGHRSVSWYQQTPGQGLQFLFEYFSETQRNKGNFPGRFSGRQFSNSRSEMNVSTLELGDSALYLCASSLIQGDGYTFGSGTRLTVV.

The chain has TRBV5-6 and TRBJ2-3, with D possibly called TRBD1 or TRBD2 (5 bases each). CDR3 length: 16 residues. Germline V gene data show CDR1 as SGHDT and CDR2 as YYEEEE. Trimming shortened V by 2 bases and J by 1 base, and 14 bases separated the two germline ends. The CDR3 sequence: CASSFRLGRGTDTQYF. The CDR3 region has the DNA TGTGCCAGCAGCTTTAGATTGGGGCGGGGCACAGATACGCAGTATTTT.

The chain carries TRBV29-1 and TRBJ2-7; D may be TRBD1 (6 bases). Germline lookup yields CDR1 SQVTM and CDR2 ANQGSEA. The ends were cut back, 3 bases at V and 5 bases at J, with 20 bases in the middle. The CDR3 sequence is 15 residues long. This CDR3 reads CSVDAGAYASDEQYF. In DNA form, the CDR3 reads TGCAGCGTTGATGCAGGGGCCTACGCAAGCGACGAGCAGTACTTC.

V and J are TRBV28 and TRBJ1-1; D gene uncertain. Trimming left V 7 bases short and J 11 bases short, with 20 bases between. Germline CDR1 reads MDHEN; CDR2 reads SYDVKM. The CDR3 is 13 residues long. The CDR3 here is CASTLTDTMDAFF. CDR3 nucleotides: TGTGCCAGCACCCTGACGGATACGATGGATGCTTTCTTT.

This clone appeared a single time. The chain has TRBV19 and TRBJ2-1, with 7 bases matching TRBD2. V was clipped by 7 bases and J by 12 bases; unmatched bases: 15. The CDR3 totals 14 residues. Germline-derived CDR1 and CDR2 are LNHDA and SQIVND (reference sequence). The CDR3 DNA reads TGTGCCAGTACCCAACCGCGGACTAGGGCTGTGCAGTTCTTC. It translates to CASTQPRTRAVQFF.

V gene TRBV12-5 combines with J gene TRBJ1-4; unclear D gene. CDR3 length: 17 amino acids. V was cut by 1 base and J by 4 bases, with 16 bases left in between. The germline V gene has CDR1 LGHNT and CDR2 FRNRAP. CDR3 DNA sequence: TGTGCTAGTGGTTTGGACCCTCCCGGCCCCGATAATGAAAAACTGTTTTTT. Amino acids: CASGLDPPGPDNEKLFF.

This clone was found once. V and J are TRBV12-5 and TRBJ2-1; TRBD1 is a possible D gene (5 bases). This CDR3 spans 17 amino acids. V dropped 0 bases and J dropped 6 bases, with 18 bases sitting between them. Germline-derived CDR1 and CDR2 are LGHNT and FRNRAP. In nucleotides, the CDR3 is TGTGCTAGTGGTTTGGTACTTGGGGCTCGAGATGCCAATGAGCAGTTCTTC. It translates to CASGLVLGARDANEQFF.

The rearrangement links TRBV13 to TRBJ1-2; D remains ambiguous. This CDR3 has 14 residues. Germline lookup yields CDR1 PRHDT and CDR2 FYEKMQ (reference sequence). Trimming took off 4 bases at V and 4 bases at J, with 13 bases between the two ends. This CDR3 is CASSSAGISYGYTF. DNA for the CDR3: TGTGCCAGCAGCTCGGCGGGAATATCCTATGGCTACACCTTC.

Worth noting for this clone: Within the sample, other DNA sequences also encode this same CDR3. The chain is built from TRBV27 and TRBJ2-7; 7 positions agree with TRBD2. V trimming: 2 bases; J trimming: 4 bases; junction bases outside the gene matches: 2. The CDR3 covers 13 residues. Germline V CDR1 and CDR2: MNHEY, SMNVEV (reference sequence). The CDR3 DNA sequence: TGTGCCAGCAGTTTAGGGGGGGGGTACGAGCAGTACTTC. Its translation: CASSLGGGYEQYF.

V is TRBV11-2 and J is TRBJ1-5; no firm D call. The CDR3 contains 16 residues. From germline, CDR1 is SGHAT and CDR2 FQNNGV. V was shortened by 2 bases and J by 0 bases, with 11 bases between the two germline ends. The CDR3 sequence is CASSLMWRSSNQPQHF. CDR3 DNA sequence: TGTGCCAGCAGCTTAATGTGGCGTTCTAGCAATCAGCCCCAGCATTTT. Drawing the rest from reference TRBV11-2 and TRBJ1-5, the complete variable domain is EAGVAQSPRYKIIEKRQSVAFWCNPISGHATLYWYQQILGQGPKLLIQFQNNGVVDDSQLPKDRFSAERLKGVDSTLKIQPAKLEDSAVYLCASSLMWRSSNQPQHFGDGTRLSIL.

The V and J genes are TRBV9 and TRBJ2-7, with TRBD1 matching over 7 bases. V lost 4 bases and J lost 7; bases outside the gene matches: 14. The germline gives CDR1 SGDLS, CDR2 YYNGEE. The CDR3 is 15 residues long. This chain's CDR3 is CASSPGGQPRGEQYF. The CDR3 DNA reads as TGTGCCAGCAGCCCTGGGGGACAGCCCCGGGGAGAGCAGTACTTC.

The chain recombines TRBV14 with TRBJ1-1; 10 bases fit TRBD1. Germline V lookup: CDR1 SGHDN, CDR2 FVKESK. V was clipped by 0 bases and J by 11 bases; unmatched bases: 12. CDR3 length equals 16 residues. The CDR3 here is CASSQDKGQGHRGAFF. The CDR3 DNA reads as TGTGCCAGCAGCCAAGATAAGGGACAGGGGCACCGAGGGGCTTTCTTT. Full variable domain (missing parts from reference TRBV14 and TRBJ1-1): EAGVTQFPSHSVIEKGQTVTLRCDPISGHDNLYWYRRVMGKEIKFLLHFVKESKQDESGMPNNRFLAERTGGTYSTLKVQPAELEDSGVYFCASSQDKGQGHRGAFFGQGTRLTVV.

V is TRBV9 and J is TRBJ2-2; TRBD2 matches at 8 bases. J was trimmed by 6 bases and V by 3 bases; bases with no gene match: 4. CDR3 length: 14 amino acids. Germline V gene data show CDR1 as SGDLS and CDR2 as YYNGEE. DNA of the CDR3: TGTGCCAGCAGCGAGGGACTAGTCGCCGGGGAGCTGTTTTTT. Translated, it gives CASSEGLVAGELFF.

The chain has TRBV10-3 and TRBJ2-1; D gene uncertain. V was cut by 4 bases and J by 0 bases, with 13 bases left in between. This CDR3 is 16 amino acids long. Germline-derived CDR1 and CDR2 are ENHRY and SYGVKD. CDR3 loop: CAISAMSASSYNEQFF. The CDR3 DNA follows: TGTGCCATCAGTGCTATGAGCGCCAGCTCCTACAATGAGCAGTTCTTC.

The rearrangement joins TRBV6-6 to TRBJ1-5; D is unresolved. CDR1 and CDR2 from the germline V gene are MNHNY and SVGAGI (reference sequence). The V and J ends lost 5 bases and 1 base respectively, with 9 bases between them. The CDR3 runs to 14 residues. As DNA, the CDR3 is TGTGCCAGCAGTCAGACTCTCAGCAATCAGCCCCAGCATTTT. This translates into CASSQTLSNQPQHF.

The count of this clone is one. The CDR3 DNA follows: TGCGCCAGCAGCTTGGAGATGAACAGGGGAGGTTTCAACGAGCAGTACTTC. Its protein is CASSLEMNRGGFNEQYF. This rearrangement joins TRBV5-1 to TRBJ2-7, with D maybe TRBD1 (7 bases). This CDR3 region has 17 residues. V dropped 0 bases and J dropped 5 bases, with 21 bases sitting between them. Germline values: CDR1 SGHRS, CDR2 YFSETQ. Variable domain in full (rest from reference TRBV5-1 and TRBJ2-7): KAGVTQTPRYLIKTRGQQVTLSCSPISGHRSVSWYQQTPGQGLQFLFEYFSETQRNKGNFPGRFSGRQFSNSRSEMNVSTLELGDSALYLCASSLEMNRGGFNEQYFGPGTRLTVT.

This chain joins TRBV5-6 and TRBJ1-1; 11 positions agree with TRBD1. Germline V gene sequence: CDR1 SGHDT, CDR2 YYEEEE. The CDR3 is 18 amino acids. After removal of 0 bases from V and 11 bases from J, the junction contained 18 bases not matched to a gene. CDR3 loop: CASSLVGDRGIERSRAFF. The CDR3 nucleotides are TGTGCCAGCAGCTTGGTGGGGGACAGGGGGATTGAGAGAAGTCGGGCTTTCTTT.

The chain is built from TRBV6-6 and TRBJ1-2; TRBD1 matches 7 bases. The CDR3 runs to 14 residues. The junction had 12 bases not matched to a gene; V was cut back by 8 bases and J by 6 bases. Germline V gene lookup returns CDR1 MNHNY and CDR2 SVGAGI (reference sequence). DNA for the CDR3: TGTGCCAGCTCAAATACAGGGGAAGGCGATGGCTACACCTTC. It is translated as CASSNTGEGDGYTF.

The chain has TRBV9 and TRBJ2-3, with 7 bases identical to TRBD1. CDR1 is SGDLS, CDR2 YYNGEE, per germline. This CDR3 spans 14 amino acids. Trimming took 4 bases from V and 6 from J; bases not matched to a gene: 8. The CDR3 DNA reads as TGTGCCAGCAGCCATACAGGGGTGGAGGATACGCAGTATTTT. The encoded protein is CASSHTGVEDTQYF.

The V and J genes are TRBV11-2 and TRBJ1-2, with D maybe TRBD1 (6 bases). V lost 5 bases and J 4 bases, leaving 17 bases between the germline ends. The CDR3 is made up of 15 amino acids. Germline V lookup: CDR1 SGHAT, CDR2 FQNNGV. The CDR3 DNA sequence: TGTGCCAGCAGCCACCGGGAGGGGGGTGCCTATGGCTACACCTTC. Translated, it gives CASSHREGGAYGYTF. The variable domain in full, completed from reference TRBV11-2 and TRBJ1-2, reads EAGVAQSPRYKIIEKRQSVAFWCNPISGHATLYWYQQILGQGPKLLIQFQNNGVVDDSQLPKDRFSAERLKGVDSTLKIQPAKLEDSAVYLCASSHREGGAYGYTFGSGTRLTVV.

The V and J genes are TRBV7-6 and TRBJ2-3; TRBD1 is a possible D gene (6 bases). This CDR3 spans 16 amino acids. Germline V gives CDR1 SGHVS, CDR2 FNYEAQ. Between the trimmed V and J ends, which lost 1 base and 0 bases, there was a span of 11 bases. The CDR3 DNA follows: TGTGCCAGCAGCTTAGGGGCAGGGGCTAGCACAGATACGCAGTATTTT. Amino acid sequence: CASSLGAGASTDTQYF. Full variable domain (rest looked up from reference TRBV7-6 and TRBJ2-3): GAGVSQSPRYKVTKRGQDVALRCDPISGHVSLYWYRQALGQGPEFLTYFNYEAQQDKSGLPNDRFSAERPEGSISTLTIQRTEQRDSAMYRCASSLGAGASTDTQYFGPGTRLTVL.

This chain connects TRBV10-3 to TRBJ2-7; the D gene could be TRBD1 or TRBD2 (5 bases each). The CDR3 covers 14 residues. V gave up 9 bases and J gave up 2 bases, with 17 bases separating them. Per the germline V gene, CDR1 is ENHRY and CDR2 is SYGVKD. In DNA, the CDR3 is TGTGCCATGTCTGCGGACTTGGGGGCCTACGAGCAGTACTTC. It is translated as CAMSADLGAYEQYF.